The table lists the clone carrying this T cell receptor beta chain with a few counts. It was with unique molecular identifiers that the TCRbeta library was prepared. One entry per CDR3 protein, called by TCRdb with MiXCR from the PCR reads. The sample contains about 270,000 distinct CDR3 sequences, more than 8% of which appear only once. This CDR3 is 14 amino acids long. Germline V lookup: CDR1 SGHRS, CDR2 YFSETQ. V dropped 1 base and J dropped 6; count of bases not matched to a gene: 7. These data come from a study of T-cell reconstitution after alpha-beta-depleted transplantation in children. This specimen was PBMCs from the stem cell graft donor, taken from the stem cell graft. The sequence came from a human donor who donated a stem cell graft to a child with SCID. The chain recombines TRBV5-1 with TRBJ2-7, with 7 nucleotides matching TRBD1. CDR3 residues: CASSLNRGSIEQYF. CDR3 in DNA: TGCGCCAGCAGCTTGAACAGGGGCTCCATCGAGCAGTACTTC.